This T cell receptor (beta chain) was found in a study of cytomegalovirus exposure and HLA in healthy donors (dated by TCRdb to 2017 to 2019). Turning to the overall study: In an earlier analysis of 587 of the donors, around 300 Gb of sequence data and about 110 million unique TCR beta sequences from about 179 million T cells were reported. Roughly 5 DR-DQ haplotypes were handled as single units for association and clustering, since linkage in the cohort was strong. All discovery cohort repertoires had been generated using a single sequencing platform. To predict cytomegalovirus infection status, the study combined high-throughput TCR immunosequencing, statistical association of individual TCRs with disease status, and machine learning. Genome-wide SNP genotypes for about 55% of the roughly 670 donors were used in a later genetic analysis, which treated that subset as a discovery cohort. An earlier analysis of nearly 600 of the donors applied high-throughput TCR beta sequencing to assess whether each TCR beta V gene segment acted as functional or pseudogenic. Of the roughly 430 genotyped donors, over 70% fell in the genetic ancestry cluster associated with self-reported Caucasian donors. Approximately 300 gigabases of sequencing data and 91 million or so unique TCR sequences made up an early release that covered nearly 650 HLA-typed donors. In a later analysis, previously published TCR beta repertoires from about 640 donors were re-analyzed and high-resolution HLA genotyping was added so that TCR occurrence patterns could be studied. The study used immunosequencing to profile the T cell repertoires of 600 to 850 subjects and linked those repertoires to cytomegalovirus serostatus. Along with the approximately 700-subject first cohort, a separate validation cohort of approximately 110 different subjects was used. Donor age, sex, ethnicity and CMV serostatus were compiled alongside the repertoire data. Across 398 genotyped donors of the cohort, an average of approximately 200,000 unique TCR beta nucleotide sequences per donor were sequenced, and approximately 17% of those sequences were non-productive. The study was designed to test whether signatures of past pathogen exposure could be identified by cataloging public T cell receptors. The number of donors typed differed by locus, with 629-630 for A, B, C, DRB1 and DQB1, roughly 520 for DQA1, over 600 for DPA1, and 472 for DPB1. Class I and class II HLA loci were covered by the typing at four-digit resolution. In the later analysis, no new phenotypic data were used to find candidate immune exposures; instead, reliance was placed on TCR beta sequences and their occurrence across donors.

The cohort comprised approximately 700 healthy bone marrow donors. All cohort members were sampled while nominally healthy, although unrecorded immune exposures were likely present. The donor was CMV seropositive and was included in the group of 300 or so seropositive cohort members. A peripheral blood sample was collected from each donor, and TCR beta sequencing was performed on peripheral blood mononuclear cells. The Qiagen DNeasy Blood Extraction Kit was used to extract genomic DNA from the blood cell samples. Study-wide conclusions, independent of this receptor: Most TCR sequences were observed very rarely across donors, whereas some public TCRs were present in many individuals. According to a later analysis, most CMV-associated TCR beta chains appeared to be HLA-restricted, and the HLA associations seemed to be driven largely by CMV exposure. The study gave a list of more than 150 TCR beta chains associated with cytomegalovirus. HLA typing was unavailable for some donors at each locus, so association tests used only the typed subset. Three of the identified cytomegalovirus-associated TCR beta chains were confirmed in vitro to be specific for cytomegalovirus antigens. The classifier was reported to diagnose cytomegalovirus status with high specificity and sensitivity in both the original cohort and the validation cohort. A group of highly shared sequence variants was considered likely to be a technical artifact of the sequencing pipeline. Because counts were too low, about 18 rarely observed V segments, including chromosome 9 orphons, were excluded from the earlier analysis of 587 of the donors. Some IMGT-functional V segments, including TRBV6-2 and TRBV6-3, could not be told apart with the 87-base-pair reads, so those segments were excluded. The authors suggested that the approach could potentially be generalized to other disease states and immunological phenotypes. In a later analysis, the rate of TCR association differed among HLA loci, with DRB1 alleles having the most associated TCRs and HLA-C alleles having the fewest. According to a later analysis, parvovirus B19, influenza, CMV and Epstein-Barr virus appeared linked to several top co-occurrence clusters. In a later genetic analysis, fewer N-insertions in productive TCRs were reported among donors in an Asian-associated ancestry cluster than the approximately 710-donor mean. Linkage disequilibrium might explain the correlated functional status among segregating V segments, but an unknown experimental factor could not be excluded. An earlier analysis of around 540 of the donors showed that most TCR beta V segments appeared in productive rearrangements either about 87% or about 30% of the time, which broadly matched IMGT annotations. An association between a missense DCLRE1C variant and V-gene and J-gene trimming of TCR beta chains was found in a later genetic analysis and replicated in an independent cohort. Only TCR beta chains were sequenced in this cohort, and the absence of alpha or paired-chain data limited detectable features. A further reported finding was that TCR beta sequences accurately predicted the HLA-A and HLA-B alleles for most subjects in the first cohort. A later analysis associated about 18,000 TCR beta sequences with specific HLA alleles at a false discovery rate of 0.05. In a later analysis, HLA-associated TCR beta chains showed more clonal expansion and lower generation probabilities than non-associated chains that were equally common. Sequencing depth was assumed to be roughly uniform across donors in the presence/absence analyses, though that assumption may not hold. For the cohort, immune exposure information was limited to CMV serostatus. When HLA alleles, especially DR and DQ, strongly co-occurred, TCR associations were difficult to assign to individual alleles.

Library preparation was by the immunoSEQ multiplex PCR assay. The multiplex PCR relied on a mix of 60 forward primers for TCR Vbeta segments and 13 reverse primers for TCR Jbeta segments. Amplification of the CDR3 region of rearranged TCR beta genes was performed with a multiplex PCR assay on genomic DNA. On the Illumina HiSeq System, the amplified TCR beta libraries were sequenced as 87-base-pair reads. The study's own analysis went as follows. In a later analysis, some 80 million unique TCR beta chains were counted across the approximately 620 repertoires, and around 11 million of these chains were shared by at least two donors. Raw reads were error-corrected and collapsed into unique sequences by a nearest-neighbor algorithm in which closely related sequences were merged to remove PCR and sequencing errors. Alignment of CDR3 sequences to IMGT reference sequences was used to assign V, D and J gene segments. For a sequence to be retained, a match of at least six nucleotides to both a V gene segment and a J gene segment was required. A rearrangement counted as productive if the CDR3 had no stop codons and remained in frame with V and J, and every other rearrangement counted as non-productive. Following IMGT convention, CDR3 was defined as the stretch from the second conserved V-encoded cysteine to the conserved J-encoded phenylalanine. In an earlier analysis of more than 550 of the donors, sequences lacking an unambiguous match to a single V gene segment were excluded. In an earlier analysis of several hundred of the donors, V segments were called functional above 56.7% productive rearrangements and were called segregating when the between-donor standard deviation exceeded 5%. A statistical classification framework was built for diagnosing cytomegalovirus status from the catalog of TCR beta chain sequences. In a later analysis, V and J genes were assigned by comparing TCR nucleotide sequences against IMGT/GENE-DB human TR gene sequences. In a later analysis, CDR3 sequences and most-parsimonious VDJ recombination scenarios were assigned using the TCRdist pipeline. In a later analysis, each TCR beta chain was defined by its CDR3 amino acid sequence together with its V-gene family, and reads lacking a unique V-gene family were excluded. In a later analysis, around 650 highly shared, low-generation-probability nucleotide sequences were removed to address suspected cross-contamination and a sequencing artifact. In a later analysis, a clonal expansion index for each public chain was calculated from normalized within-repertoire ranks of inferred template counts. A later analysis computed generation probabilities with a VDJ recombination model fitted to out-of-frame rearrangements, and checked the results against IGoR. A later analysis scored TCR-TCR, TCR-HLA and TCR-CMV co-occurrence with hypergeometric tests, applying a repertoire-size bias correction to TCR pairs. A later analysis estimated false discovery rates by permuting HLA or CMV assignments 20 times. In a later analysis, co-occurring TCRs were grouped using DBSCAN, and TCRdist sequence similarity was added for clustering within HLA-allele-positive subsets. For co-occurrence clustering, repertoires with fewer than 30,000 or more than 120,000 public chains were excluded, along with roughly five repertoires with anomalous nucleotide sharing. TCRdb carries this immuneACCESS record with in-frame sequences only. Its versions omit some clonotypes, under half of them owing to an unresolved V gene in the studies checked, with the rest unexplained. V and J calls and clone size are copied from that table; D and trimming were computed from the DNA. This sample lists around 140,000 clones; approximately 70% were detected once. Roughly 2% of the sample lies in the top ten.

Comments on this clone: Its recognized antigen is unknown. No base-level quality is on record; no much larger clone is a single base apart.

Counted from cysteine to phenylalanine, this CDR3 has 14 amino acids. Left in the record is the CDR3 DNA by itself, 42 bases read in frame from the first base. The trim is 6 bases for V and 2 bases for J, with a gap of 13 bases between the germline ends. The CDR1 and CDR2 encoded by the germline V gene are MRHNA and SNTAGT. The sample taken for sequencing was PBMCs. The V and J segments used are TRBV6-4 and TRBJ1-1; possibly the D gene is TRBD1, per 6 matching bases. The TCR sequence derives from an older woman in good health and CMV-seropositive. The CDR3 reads CASRQQQGNTEAFF. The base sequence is TGTGCCAGCAGGCAGCAACAGGGAAACACTGAAGCTTTCTTT.